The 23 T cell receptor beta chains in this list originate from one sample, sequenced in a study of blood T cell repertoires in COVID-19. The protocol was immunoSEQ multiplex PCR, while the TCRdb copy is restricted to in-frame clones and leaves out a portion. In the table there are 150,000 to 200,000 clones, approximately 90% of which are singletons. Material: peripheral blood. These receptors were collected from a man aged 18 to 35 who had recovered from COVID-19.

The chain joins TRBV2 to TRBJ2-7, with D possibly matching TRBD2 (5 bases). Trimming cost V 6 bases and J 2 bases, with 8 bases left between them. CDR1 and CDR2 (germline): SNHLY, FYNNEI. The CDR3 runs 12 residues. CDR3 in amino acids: CASREGTYEQYF. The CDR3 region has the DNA TGTGCCAGCAGAGAGGGAACCTACGAGCAGTACTTC.

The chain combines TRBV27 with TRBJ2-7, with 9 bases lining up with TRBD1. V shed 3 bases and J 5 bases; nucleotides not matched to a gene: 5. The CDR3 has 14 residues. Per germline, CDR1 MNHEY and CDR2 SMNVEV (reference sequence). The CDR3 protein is CASSFRTGADEQYF. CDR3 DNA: TGTGCCAGCAGTTTCCGGACAGGGGCGGACGAGCAGTACTTC.

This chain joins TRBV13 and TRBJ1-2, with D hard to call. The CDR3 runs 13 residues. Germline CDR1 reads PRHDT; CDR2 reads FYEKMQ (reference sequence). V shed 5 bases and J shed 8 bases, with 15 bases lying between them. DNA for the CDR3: TGTGCCAGCAGCCGAGGGAACATGGAGGGCTACACCTTC. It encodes CASSRGNMEGYTF.

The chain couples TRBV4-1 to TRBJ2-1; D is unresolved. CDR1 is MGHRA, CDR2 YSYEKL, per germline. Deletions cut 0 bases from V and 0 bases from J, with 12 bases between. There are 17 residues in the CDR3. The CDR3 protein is CASSQDPPPSSYNEQFF. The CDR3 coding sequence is TGCGCCAGCAGCCAAGATCCCCCACCCAGCTCCTACAATGAGCAGTTCTTC.

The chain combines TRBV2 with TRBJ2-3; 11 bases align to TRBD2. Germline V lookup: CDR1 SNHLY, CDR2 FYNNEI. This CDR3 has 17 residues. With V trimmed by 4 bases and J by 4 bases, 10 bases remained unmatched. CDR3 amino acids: CASSGVAGGRPPDTQYF. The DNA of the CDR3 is TGTGCCAGCAGTGGGGTAGCGGGAGGGCGACCCCCAGATACGCAGTATTTT.

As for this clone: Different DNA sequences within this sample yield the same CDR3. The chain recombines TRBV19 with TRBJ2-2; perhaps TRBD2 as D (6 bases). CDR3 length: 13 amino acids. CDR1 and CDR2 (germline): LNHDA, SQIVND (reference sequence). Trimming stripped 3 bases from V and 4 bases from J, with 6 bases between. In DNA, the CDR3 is TGTGCCAGTAGTATCGGGGGCACCGGGGAGCTGTTTTTT. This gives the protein CASSIGGTGELFF.

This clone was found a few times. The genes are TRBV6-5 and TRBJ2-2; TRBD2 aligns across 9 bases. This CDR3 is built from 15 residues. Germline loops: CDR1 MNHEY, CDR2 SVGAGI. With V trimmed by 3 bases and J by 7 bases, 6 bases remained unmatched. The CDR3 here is CASSYGTSRGGELFF. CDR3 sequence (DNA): TGTGCCAGCAGTTATGGGACTAGCAGGGGCGGGGAGCTGTTTTTT.

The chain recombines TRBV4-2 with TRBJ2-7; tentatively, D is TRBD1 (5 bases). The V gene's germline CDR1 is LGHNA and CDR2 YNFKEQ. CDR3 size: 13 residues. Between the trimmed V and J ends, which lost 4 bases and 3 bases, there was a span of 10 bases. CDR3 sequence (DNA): TGTGCCAGCAGCCGAGACAGAAACTACGAGCAGTACTTC. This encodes CASSRDRNYEQYF.

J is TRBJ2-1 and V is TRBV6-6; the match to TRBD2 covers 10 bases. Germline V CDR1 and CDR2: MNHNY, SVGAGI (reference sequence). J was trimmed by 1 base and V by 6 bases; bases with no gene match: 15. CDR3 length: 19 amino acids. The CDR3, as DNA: TGTGCCAGCAGCTTTTCGGGACTAGCGATAAGTAGGTCCTACAATGAGCAGTTCTTC. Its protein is CASSFSGLAISRSYNEQFF.

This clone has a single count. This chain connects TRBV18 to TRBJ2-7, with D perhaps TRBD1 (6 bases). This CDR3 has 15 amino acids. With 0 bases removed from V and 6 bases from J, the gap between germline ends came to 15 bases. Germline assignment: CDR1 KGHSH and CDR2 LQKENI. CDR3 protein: CASSPPGTPSFEQYF. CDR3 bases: TGTGCCAGCTCACCACCTGGGACACCCTCTTTCGAGCAGTACTTC.

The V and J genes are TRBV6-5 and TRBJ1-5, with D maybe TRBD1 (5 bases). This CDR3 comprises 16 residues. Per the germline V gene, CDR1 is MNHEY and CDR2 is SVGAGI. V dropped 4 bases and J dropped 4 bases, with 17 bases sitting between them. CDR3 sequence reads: CASSSREGSGNQPQHF. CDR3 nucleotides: TGTGCCAGCAGTTCTAGGGAGGGGTCCGGTAATCAGCCCCAGCATTTT.

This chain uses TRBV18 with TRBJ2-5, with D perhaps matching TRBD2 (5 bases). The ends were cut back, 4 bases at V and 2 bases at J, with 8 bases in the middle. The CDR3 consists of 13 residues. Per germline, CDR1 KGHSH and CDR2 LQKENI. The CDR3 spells CASSQGGQETQYF. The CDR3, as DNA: TGTGCCAGCTCACAAGGAGGTCAAGAGACCCAGTACTTC.

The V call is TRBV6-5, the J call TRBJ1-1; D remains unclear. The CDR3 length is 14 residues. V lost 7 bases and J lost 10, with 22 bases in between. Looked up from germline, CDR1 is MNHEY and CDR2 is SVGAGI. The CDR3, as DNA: TGTGCCAGCAAAACGAGGGAGGCCACTAAAAGAGCTTTCTTT. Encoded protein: CASKTREATKRAFF.

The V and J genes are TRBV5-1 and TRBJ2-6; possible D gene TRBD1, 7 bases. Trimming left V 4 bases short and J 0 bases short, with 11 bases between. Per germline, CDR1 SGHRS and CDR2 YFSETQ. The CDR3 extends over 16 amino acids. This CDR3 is CASSGGTDSGANVLTF. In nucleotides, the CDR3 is TGCGCCAGCAGCGGCGGGACAGACTCTGGGGCCAACGTCCTGACTTTC.

The CDR3, as DNA: TGTGCCAGCAGTTTGGGGGGAGTAGGAGATACGCAGTATTTT. Its translation is CASSLGGVGDTQYF. The V call is TRBV6-5, the J call TRBJ2-3; D is possibly TRBD2 (6 bases). Germline CDR1 and CDR2: MNHEY and SVGAGI. V was pared by 4 bases and J by 5 bases, with 13 bases between. CDR3 length: 14 residues.

CDR3 protein: CASSATSGGKYEQYF. In DNA, the CDR3 is TGTGCCAGCAGTGCTACTAGCGGAGGAAAATACGAGCAGTACTTC. The J gene is TRBJ2-7, the V gene TRBV27; the match to TRBD2 covers 8 bases. The J segment lost 4 bases and the V segment lost 5 bases, leaving 10 bases of the junction unmatched. The CDR3 has 15 residues. The germline V gene encodes CDR1 MNHEY and CDR2 SMNVEV (reference sequence).

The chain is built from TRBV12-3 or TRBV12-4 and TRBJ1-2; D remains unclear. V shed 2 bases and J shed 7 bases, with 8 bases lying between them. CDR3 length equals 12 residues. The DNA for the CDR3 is TGTGCCAGCAGTTTAAGACTAGGTGGCTACACCTTC. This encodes CASSLRLGGYTF.

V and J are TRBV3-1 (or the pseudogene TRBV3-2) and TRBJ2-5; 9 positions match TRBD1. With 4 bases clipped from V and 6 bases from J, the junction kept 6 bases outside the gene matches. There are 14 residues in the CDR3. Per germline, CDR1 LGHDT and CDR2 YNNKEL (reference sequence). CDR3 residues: CASSLGTGMQTQYF. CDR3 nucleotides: TGTGCCAGCAGCCTTGGGACAGGGATGCAGACCCAGTACTTC.

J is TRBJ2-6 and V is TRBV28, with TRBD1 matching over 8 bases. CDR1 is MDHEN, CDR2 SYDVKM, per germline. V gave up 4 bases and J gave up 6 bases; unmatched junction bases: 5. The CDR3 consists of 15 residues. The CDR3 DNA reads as TGTGCCAGCAGTTGGACAGGGTTTGAGGCCAACGTCCTGACTTTC. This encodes CASSWTGFEANVLTF.

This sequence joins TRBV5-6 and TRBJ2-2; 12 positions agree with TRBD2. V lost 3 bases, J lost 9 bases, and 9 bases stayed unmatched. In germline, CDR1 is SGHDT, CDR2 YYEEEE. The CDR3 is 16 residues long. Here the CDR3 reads CASSSRTSGTMRELFF. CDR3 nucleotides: TGTGCCAGCAGCTCCCGGACTAGCGGGACTATGAGGGAGCTGTTTTTT. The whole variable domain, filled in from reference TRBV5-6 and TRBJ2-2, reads DAGVTQSPTHLIKTRGQQVTLRCSPKSGHDTVSWYQQALGQGPQFIFQYYEEEERQRGNFPDRFSGHQFPNYSSELNVNALLLGDSALYLCASSSRTSGTMRELFFGEGSRLTVL.

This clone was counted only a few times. The CDR3 region has the DNA TGTGCCAGCAGCACCACGGCGGGGAATCAGCCCCAGCATTTT. Amino acids: CASSTTAGNQPQHF. This chain links TRBV7-2 with TRBJ1-5; D gene uncertain. Germline values: CDR1 SGHTA, CDR2 FQGNSA. The V gene lost 5 bases and the J gene lost 4 bases, with 12 bases spanning the gap. The CDR3 spans 14 residues.

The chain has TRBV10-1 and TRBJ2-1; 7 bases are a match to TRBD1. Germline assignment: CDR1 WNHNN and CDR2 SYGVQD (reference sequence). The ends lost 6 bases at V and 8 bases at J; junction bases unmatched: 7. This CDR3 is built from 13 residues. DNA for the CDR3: TGCGCCAGCAGCCTCAGAGACAGGGATGAGCAGTTCTTC. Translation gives CASSLRDRDEQFF.

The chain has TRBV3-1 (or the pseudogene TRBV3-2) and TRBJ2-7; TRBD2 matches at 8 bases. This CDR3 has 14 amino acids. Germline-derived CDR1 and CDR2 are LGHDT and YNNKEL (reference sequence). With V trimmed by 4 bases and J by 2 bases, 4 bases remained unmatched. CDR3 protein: CASSLAGGAYEQYF. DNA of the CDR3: TGTGCCAGCAGCCTTGCGGGGGGAGCCTACGAGCAGTACTTC.